This T cell receptor (beta chain) was recovered during a study of immune evolution from preneoplasia to lung adenocarcinoma. Sequencing was performed with immunoSEQ multiplex PCR; in TCRdb, only in-frame clones are kept and a portion is missing. The sample contains 9,500 to 10,000 clones, 75% to 85% of which appear only once. V was pared by 0 bases and J by 1 base, with 9 bases of the junction left unmatched. The CDR3 sequence is 18 residues long. The germline CDR1 and CDR2 sequences are SGHTA and FQGNSA. The source material was FFPE lung adenocarcinoma in situ tissue. V and J are TRBV7-2 and TRBJ2-7; 10 nucleotides line up with TRBD1. This sequence was found in an older person with lung adenocarcinoma. Here the CDR3 reads CASSLARRQGAQSYEQYF. The CDR3 bases are TGTGCCAGCAGCTTAGCGAGGCGACAGGGGGCGCAGTCCTACGAGCAGTACTTC. The complete variable domain, with remaining parts taken from reference TRBV7-2 and TRBJ2-7, reads GAGVSQSPSNKVTEKGKDVELRCDPISGHTALYWYRQSLGQGLEFLIYFQGNSAPDKSGLPSDRFSAERTGGSVSTLTIQRTQQEDSAVYLCASSLARRQGAQSYEQYFGPGTRLTVT.